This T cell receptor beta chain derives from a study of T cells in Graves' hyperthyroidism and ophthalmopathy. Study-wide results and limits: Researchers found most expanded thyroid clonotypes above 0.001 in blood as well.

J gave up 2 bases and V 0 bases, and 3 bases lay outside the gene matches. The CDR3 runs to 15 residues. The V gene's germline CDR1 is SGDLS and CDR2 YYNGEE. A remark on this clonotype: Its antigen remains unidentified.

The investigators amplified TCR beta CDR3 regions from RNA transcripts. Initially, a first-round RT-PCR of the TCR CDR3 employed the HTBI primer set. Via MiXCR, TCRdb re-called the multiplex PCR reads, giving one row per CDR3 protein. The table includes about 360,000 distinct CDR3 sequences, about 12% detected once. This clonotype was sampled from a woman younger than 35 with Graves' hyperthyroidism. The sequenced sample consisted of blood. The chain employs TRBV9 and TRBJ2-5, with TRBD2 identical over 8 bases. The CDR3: CASSVDGLAQETQYF. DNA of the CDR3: TGTGCCAGCAGCGTAGATGGACTAGCACAAGAGACCCAGTACTTC.